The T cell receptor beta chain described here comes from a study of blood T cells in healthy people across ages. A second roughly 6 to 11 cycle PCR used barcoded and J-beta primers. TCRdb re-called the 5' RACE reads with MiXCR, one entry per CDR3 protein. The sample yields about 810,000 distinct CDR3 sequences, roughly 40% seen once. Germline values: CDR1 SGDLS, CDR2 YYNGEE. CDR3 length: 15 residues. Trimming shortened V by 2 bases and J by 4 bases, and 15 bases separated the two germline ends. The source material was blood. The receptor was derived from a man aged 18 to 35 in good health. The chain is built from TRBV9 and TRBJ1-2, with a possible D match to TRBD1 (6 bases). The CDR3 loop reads CASSVWGAGGYGYTF. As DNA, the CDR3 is TGTGCCAGCAGCGTTTGGGGGGCGGGTGGCTATGGCTACACCTTC.